What follows are 9 T cell receptor beta chains derived from one specimen sequenced in a study of blood T cell repertoires in COVID-19. Repertoires were generated with immunoSEQ multiplex PCR, while TCRdb's copy carries only in-frame clones and drops some. Of more than 250,000 clones detected, 80% to 90% appear once; the ten largest clones hold under 11%. Sequencing was performed on PBMCs or T cells enriched from blood (not recorded which). All receptors derive from a woman between 18 and 30 years old who had recovered from COVID-19.

The rearrangement uses TRBV4-1 and TRBJ2-1; tentative D call: TRBD2 (5 bases). CDR3 length: 16 residues. Germline CDR1 reads MGHRA; CDR2 reads YSYEKL. V was trimmed by 0 bases and J by 0 bases, leaving 9 bases between them. The CDR3 DNA sequence: TGCGCCAGCAGCCAAGATGAGGGCAACTCCTACAATGAGCAGTTCTTC. Translated: CASSQDEGNSYNEQFF.

This clone is a singleton in its sample. The V gene is TRBV24-1, the J gene TRBJ1-2, with a tentative D call TRBD1 (6 bases). Trimming took 4 bases from V and 4 from J, leaving 12 bases between them. Germline V CDR1 and CDR2: KGHDR, SFDVKD. The CDR3 totals 14 residues. CDR3 sequence reads: CATSDWTVPYGYTF. CDR3 nucleotide sequence: TGTGCCACCAGTGACTGGACAGTACCCTATGGCTACACCTTC.

This chain joins TRBV24-1 and TRBJ2-1, with 7 bases matching TRBD2. This CDR3 spans 13 amino acids. CDR1 is KGHDR, CDR2 SFDVKD, per germline. J gave up 8 bases and V 5 bases, and 5 bases lay outside the gene matches. CDR3 region: CATSGLREHEQFF. In nucleotides, the CDR3 is TGTGCCACCAGTGGTCTGCGGGAGCATGAGCAGTTCTTC.

This chain connects TRBV4-1 to TRBJ2-3; 12 nucleotides line up with TRBD2. The V gene end was trimmed by 1 base and the J gene end by 2 bases; junction bases not matched to a gene: 10. This CDR3 region has 19 residues. CDR1 and CDR2 (germline): MGHRA, YSYEKL. CDR3 residues: CASSQGAPGLAGSTDTQYF. The CDR3 bases are TGCGCCAGCAGCCAAGGGGCTCCGGGACTAGCGGGTTCCACAGATACGCAGTATTTT.

This chain connects TRBV12-3 or TRBV12-4 to TRBJ2-3; weak D call: TRBD1 (5 bases). The CDR3 contains 13 residues. The V end lost 6 bases, the J end lost 1 base, and 8 bases lay between the germline ends. CDR3 in amino acids: CASRFRGTDTQYF. The CDR3 nucleotides are TGTGCCAGCAGGTTCAGGGGCACAGATACGCAGTATTTT.

The chain is built from TRBV29-1 and TRBJ2-1; 9 nucleotides match TRBD2. Germline V gives CDR1 SQVTM, CDR2 ANQGSEA. After removal of 5 bases from V and 13 bases from J, the junction contained 12 bases not matched to a gene. This CDR3 has 13 amino acids. The CDR3 spells CSVLTSGSGYQFF. Written as DNA, the CDR3 is TGCAGCGTTTTGACTAGCGGCTCCGGATATCAGTTCTTC.

The CDR3 region has the DNA TGCAGCGCCTACAGGTCATCTATGAACACTGAAGCTTTCTTT. It codes for CSAYRSSMNTEAFF. This rearrangement joins TRBV29-1 to TRBJ1-1, with D perhaps TRBD1 (5 bases). V shed 7 bases and J shed 0 bases, with 15 bases lying between them. This CDR3 comprises 14 residues. Germline loops: CDR1 SQVTM, CDR2 ANQGSEA.

This clone has only a few counts. V is TRBV6-5 and J is TRBJ1-1; tentatively, D is TRBD1 (5 bases). V was pared by 2 bases and J by 4 bases, with 17 bases between. The length of the CDR3 is 16 residues. Germline V gene data show CDR1 as MNHEY and CDR2 as SVGAGI. CDR3 nucleotide sequence: TGTGCCAGCAGTTACGCAAGACAGCTCCAAGGCACTGAAGCTTTCTTT. It specifies CASSYARQLQGTEAFF.

This clone was counted a few times. The chain uses TRBV9 and TRBJ1-6, with D perhaps matching TRBD1 (6 bases). The V end was cut by 3 bases, the J end by 11 bases, with 12 bases between. This CDR3 region has 13 residues. Germline V gene lookup returns CDR1 SGDLS and CDR2 YYNGEE. The CDR3, as DNA: TGTGCCAGCAGCGCCCCACAGGGACCACCCCTCCACTTT. This codes for CASSAPQGPPLHF.